This T cell receptor beta chain came from a study of molecular identifiers for immune sequencing clone quantification. The study, taken as a whole, reports: Researchers reportedly could pick up spiked Jurkat TCR RNA from one cell mixed into about a million naive cells.

This clonotype came up a few times. Antigen unknown. Trimming left V 4 bases short and J 4 bases short, with 15 bases between. Germline-derived CDR1 and CDR2 are SGHRS and YFSETQ. The CDR3 is 14 residues long. TCR libraries were built in bulk with a published protocol and specific TCR primers. MiXCR was run by TCRdb on the PCR reads, yielding one entry per CDR3 protein. This sample has approximately 100,000 distinct CDR3 sequences, with 36% found just once. Sequencing was done on a sample of naive CD8+ T cells from blood, with Jurkat cell RNA spiked in. Subset noted: FACS-sorted CD8+CD4-CCR7+CD45RA+ naive T cells. The sequence came from a human donor in good health. Some libraries in this study had Jurkat cell RNA spiked in. This rearrangement joins TRBV5-1 to TRBJ2-7; TRBD1 might be the D (8 bases). CDR3 nucleotide sequence: TGCGCCAGCAGCACAACAGGGGGGGGGTACGAGCAGTACTTC. Translation: CASSTTGGGYEQYF.